Listed below are T cell receptor beta chains from one sample, sequenced in a study of response to subunit inactivated influenza vaccine. TCRdb reprocessed the RT-PCR reads via MiXCR and lists one record per CDR3 protein. The table includes 540,000 or so distinct CDR3 sequences, 10% to 15% detected once. The sequencing here drew on PBMCs from blood, taken more than 35 days after vaccination. Source of these receptors: a man between 50 and 59 years old who received an inactivated influenza vaccine. Both conserved end residues are part of each CDR3.

CASSLELGNTEAFF TRBJ1-1 TRBV5-1
CASSSPADTQYF TRBJ2-3 TRBV6-2/TRBV6-3
CASSAPGTADGTDTQYF TRBJ2-3 TRBV12-3/TRBV12-4
CASRQGQGFGNEQFF TRBJ2-1 TRBV12-3/TRBV12-4
CASSQDRGTGYNEQFF TRBJ2-1 TRBV4-3
CATGGGGRNEQFF TRBJ2-1 TRBV7-2
CASSPSGASSGANVLTF TRBJ2-6 TRBV18
CASSAKSDALGEQYF TRBJ2-7 TRBV9
CASRALAGGLSYEQYF TRBJ2-7 TRBV11-2
CSARGGRNSPLHF TRBJ1-6 TRBV20-1
CASSSKLSNTEAFF TRBJ1-1 TRBV5-1
CASSLKTGKGEQYF TRBJ2-7 TRBV7-9
CASSFDSLRAGELFF TRBJ2-2 TRBV5-1
CSARLAGREQYF TRBJ2-7 TRBV20-1
CASSLRRGPTDTQYF TRBJ2-3 TRBV12-3/TRBV12-4
CASSQELAGPETDTQYF TRBJ2-3 TRBV4-3
CASRLGQDSYEQYF TRBJ2-7 TRBV12-3/TRBV12-4
CASSSRLAGGPRIYEQFF TRBJ2-1 TRBV11-1
CATSRDVRTANNEKLFF TRBJ1-4 TRBV15
CASSSGTSDTGELFF TRBJ2-2 TRBV10-2
CASSQIRRTGIRNEQFF TRBJ2-1 TRBV3-1
CASSDPSGRSYNEQFF TRBJ2-1 TRBV6-1
CASRRGPSDEQFF TRBJ2-1 TRBV11-2
CASSYSDANTEAFF TRBJ1-1 TRBV6-2/TRBV6-3
CASSMRQGSYNEQFF TRBJ2-1 TRBV7-3
CASSFGFSAEQYF TRBJ2-7 TRBV28
CASTLTGGPRNEQFF TRBJ2-1 TRBV5-1
CAISAGLDNEQFF TRBJ2-1 TRBV10-3
CASSLEVAGELFF TRBJ2-2 TRBV5-1
CSASSRGGRTDTQYF TRBJ2-3 TRBV20-1
CASSARDEQYF TRBJ2-7 TRBV2
CASSQVGGGLHEQYF TRBJ2-7 TRBV4-2
CASRIQGSPLHF TRBJ1-6 TRBV12-3/TRBV12-4
CASSPPSAGEQETQYF TRBJ2-5 TRBV18
CAIRQTLGYTF TRBJ1-2 TRBV10-3
CSAKSTGLNYNEQFF TRBJ2-1 TRBV20-1
CAISGRTVSTDTQYF TRBJ2-3 TRBV10-3
CASSLGFDTPNYGYTF TRBJ1-2 TRBV7-9
CSARPGSYNEQFF TRBJ2-1 TRBV20-1
CATSEGAGVQETQYF TRBJ2-5 TRBV24-1
CASSRVTPGNIQYF TRBJ2-4 TRBV5-6
CASSQQLAEIYNEQFF TRBJ2-1 TRBV4-3
CASSLAHLNTQYF TRBJ2-3 TRBV12-3/TRBV12-4
CASSRPSQTPSYEQYF TRBJ2-7 TRBV7-9
CSASASAGRATSQYF TRBJ2-3 TRBV20-1
CASSQDQGGRQPQHF TRBJ1-5 TRBV4-3
CASSLAWSGSSGGANTGELFF TRBJ2-2 TRBV5-6
CASSLQPGTGSLYEQYF TRBJ2-7 TRBV11-2
CSARVGRSNQPQHF TRBJ1-5 TRBV20-1
CASLGHINTGELFF TRBJ2-2 TRBV12-3/TRBV12-4
CASSLGEGYGYTF TRBJ1-2 TRBV27
CASSPGGAVTDTQYF TRBJ2-3 TRBV5-1
CASSFVAPGQVGEQYF TRBJ2-7 TRBV12-3/TRBV12-4
CASSLFSGRETQYF TRBJ2-5 TRBV27
CAISEDDRNTGELFF TRBJ2-2 TRBV10-3